This T cell receptor beta chain was captured in a study of blood T cell repertoires in COVID-19. Across the study: Samples taken during acute and convalescent COVID-19 were collected in the United States, Italy and Spain. Sources were T cells, B-cell-depleted T cells, or PBMCs; the material itself was cDNA or gDNA.

Per the authors' pipeline: Estimates of nucleated cell counts were drawn from the amplification of reference gene primers. Sequencing was performed with immunoSEQ multiplex PCR; in TCRdb, only in-frame clones are kept and a portion is missing. V and J calls and clone size come straight from that table; D and trimming were deduced from the DNA. The sample contains some 250,000 clones, about 80% of which appear only once. V shed 4 bases, J shed 5 bases, and the junction held 7 bases outside the gene matches. The length of the CDR3 is 16 residues. The germline gives CDR1 SGDLS, CDR2 YYNGEE. This clone was observed a few times.

The V and J genes are TRBV9 and TRBJ2-3, with TRBD2 matching over 13 bases. This clonotype was sampled from a man aged 50 or older with active or convalescent COVID-19. Sequencing was done on a sample of peripheral blood. The CDR3 DNA sequence: TGTGCCAGCAGCCCTACTAGCGGGGGGGCGGTAGATACGCAGTATTTT. Protein: CASSPTSGGAVDTQYF.